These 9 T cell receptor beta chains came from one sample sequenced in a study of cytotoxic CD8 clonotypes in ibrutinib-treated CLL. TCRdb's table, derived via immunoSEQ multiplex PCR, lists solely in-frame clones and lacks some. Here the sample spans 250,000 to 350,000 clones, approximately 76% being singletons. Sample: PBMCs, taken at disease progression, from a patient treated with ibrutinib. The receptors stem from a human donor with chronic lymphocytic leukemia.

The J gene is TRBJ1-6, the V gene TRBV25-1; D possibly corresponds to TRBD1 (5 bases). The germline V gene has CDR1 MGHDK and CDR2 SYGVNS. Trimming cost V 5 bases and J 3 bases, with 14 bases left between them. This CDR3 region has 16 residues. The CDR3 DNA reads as TGTGCCAGCAGTCCCTCCGGGGGGATCTATAATTCACCCCTCCACTTT. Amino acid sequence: CASSPSGGIYNSPLHF.

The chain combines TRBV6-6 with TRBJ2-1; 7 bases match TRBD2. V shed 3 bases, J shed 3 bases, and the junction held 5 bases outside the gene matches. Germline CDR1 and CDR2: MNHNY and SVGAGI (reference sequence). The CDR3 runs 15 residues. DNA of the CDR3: TGTGCCAGCAGTTATCTTGGGGACTACTACAATGAGCAGTTCTTC. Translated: CASSYLGDYYNEQFF.

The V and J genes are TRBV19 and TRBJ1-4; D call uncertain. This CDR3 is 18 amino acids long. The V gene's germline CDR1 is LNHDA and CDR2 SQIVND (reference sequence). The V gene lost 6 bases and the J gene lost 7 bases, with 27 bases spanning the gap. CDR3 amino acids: CASRDRRAEERETEKLFF. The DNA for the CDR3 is TGTGCCAGTAGGGACCGGAGGGCAGAGGAGCGAGAGACTGAAAAACTGTTTTTT. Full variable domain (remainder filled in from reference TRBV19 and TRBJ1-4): DGGITQSPKYLFRKEGQNVTLSCEQNLNHDAMYWYRQDPGQGLRLIYYSQIVNDFQKGDIAEGYSVSREKKESFPLTVTSAQKNPTAFYLCASRDRRAEERETEKLFFGSGTQLSVL.

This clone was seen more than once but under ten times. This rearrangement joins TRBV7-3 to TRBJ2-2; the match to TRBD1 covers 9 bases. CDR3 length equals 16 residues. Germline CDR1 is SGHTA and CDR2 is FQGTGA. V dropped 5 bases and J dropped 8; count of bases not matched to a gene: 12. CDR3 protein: CASSPRQGDVGGELFF. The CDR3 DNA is TGTGCCAGCAGCCCCCGACAGGGGGACGTCGGAGGGGAGCTGTTTTTT. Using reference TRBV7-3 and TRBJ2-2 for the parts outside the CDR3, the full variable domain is GAGVSQTPSNKVTEKGKYVELRCDPISGHTALYWYRQSLGQGPEFLIYFQGTGAADDSGLPNDRFFAVRPEGSVSTLKIQRTERGDSAVYLCASSPRQGDVGGELFFGEGSRLTVL.

CDR3 residues: CASSEVSWDRQYGYTF. The CDR3 bases are TGTGCCAGCAGTGAAGTATCTTGGGACAGGCAATATGGCTACACCTTC. The chain has TRBV6-1 and TRBJ1-2; 8 bases align to TRBD1. Losses at the gene ends were 1 base for V and 5 bases for J; bases not matched to a gene: 9. The CDR3 has 16 residues. Germline V gene lookup returns CDR1 MNHNS and CDR2 SASEGT.

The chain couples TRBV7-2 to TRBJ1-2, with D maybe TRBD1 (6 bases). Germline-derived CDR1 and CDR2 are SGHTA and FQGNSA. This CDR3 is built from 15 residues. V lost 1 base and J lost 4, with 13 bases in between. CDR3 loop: CASSLVSGTLYGYTF. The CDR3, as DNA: TGTGCCAGCAGCTTAGTAAGCGGGACACTCTATGGCTACACCTTC.

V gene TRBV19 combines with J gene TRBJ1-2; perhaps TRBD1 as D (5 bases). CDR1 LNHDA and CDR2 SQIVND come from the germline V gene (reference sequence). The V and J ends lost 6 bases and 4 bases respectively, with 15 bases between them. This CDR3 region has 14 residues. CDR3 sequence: CASSTPRGGYGYTF. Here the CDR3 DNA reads TGTGCCAGTAGCACTCCCCGGGGCGGCTATGGCTACACCTTC.

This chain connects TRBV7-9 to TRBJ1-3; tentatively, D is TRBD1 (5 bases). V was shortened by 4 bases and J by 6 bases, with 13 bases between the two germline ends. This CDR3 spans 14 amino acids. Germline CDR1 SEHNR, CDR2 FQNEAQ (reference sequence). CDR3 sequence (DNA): TGTGCCAGCAGCTCACAGGTTTACCAAAACACCATATATTTT. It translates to CASSSQVYQNTIYF.

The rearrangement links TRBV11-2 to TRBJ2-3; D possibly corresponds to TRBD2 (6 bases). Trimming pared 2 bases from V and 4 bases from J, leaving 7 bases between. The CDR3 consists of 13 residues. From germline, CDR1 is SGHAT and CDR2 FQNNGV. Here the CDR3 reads CASSLWGADTQYF. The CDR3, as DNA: TGTGCCAGCAGCTTATGGGGGGCAGATACGCAGTATTTT.